The 32 T cell receptor beta chains presented below share a single source sample, sequenced in a study of T cell changes during pregnancy in multiple sclerosis. TCRdb's table, derived via immunoSEQ multiplex PCR, lists solely in-frame clones and lacks some. The data hold approximately 21,000 clones, with less than 90% observed a single time. The source was CD8+ T cells from peripheral blood mononuclear cells, collected in the third trimester of pregnancy. Receptors were obtained from a female donor in good health, enrolled as a control in a pregnancy study.

The chain couples TRBV2 to TRBJ1-3; 7 bases agree with TRBD1. Germline trimming cut 8 bases from V and 0 bases from J; bases unmatched to any gene: 4. Looked up from germline, CDR1 is SNHLY and CDR2 is FYNNEI. The CDR3 spans 14 residues. The CDR3 loop is CASWTGSSGNTIYF. The CDR3, as DNA: TGTGCCAGCTGGACAGGCAGCTCTGGAAACACCATATATTTT.

The rearrangement uses TRBV28 and TRBJ2-1; 11 bases are shared with TRBD2. V lost 2 bases to trimming and J lost 3 bases; unmatched junction nucleotides: 3. Germline CDR1 and CDR2: MDHEN and SYDVKM. This CDR3 spans 16 amino acids. CDR3 loop: CASSLDTSGGYNEQFF. As DNA, the CDR3 is TGTGCCAGCAGTTTAGACACTAGCGGGGGCTACAATGAGCAGTTCTTC.

For this clone: A read error may produce the germline difference seen at one junction end. The gene calls are TRBV29-1 and TRBJ2-7, with TRBD1 matching 8 bases. This CDR3 has 13 amino acids. Germline CDR1 reads SQVTM; CDR2 reads ANQGSEA. CDR3 loop: CSVEVQGDYEQYF. The DNA for the CDR3 is TGCAGCGTGGAAGTACAGGGGGACTACGAGCAGTACTTC.

This chain uses TRBV19 with TRBJ2-5; 7 nucleotides align to TRBD1. CDR1 is LNHDA, CDR2 SQIVND, per germline (reference sequence). The V segment lost 5 bases and the J segment 1 base; nucleotides outside the gene matches: 1. CDR3 length: 13 amino acids. CDR3 sequence: CASSGDSQETQYF. CDR3 DNA: TGTGCCAGTAGTGGGGACAGCCAAGAGACCCAGTACTTC.

J is TRBJ2-7 and V is TRBV27, with TRBD1 matching over 9 bases. Germline V gene lookup returns CDR1 MNHEY and CDR2 SMNVEV (reference sequence). V was clipped by 3 bases and J by 3 bases; unmatched bases: 9. The length of the CDR3 is 16 residues. The CDR3: CASSFQGQGGIYEQYF. The CDR3 region has the DNA TGTGCCAGCAGTTTTCAGGGACAGGGTGGAATCTACGAGCAGTACTTC.

Here the CDR3 reads CASSSTGYPIPNTEAFF. For the CDR3, the DNA is TGTGCCAGCAGCTCCACAGGGTACCCGATCCCGAACACTGAAGCTTTCTTT. The chain couples TRBV5-5 to TRBJ1-1, with a possible D match to TRBD1 (6 bases). The CDR3 contains 17 residues. CDR1 and CDR2 (germline): SGHKS, YYEKEE (reference sequence). Trimming cost V 3 bases and J 1 base, with 19 bases left between them.

The CDR3 DNA is TGTGCCAGCAGTGAAAGGAGGGCCCAGGGGGCGTCCGGGGAGCTGTTTTTT. Encoded protein: CASSERRAQGASGELFF. V usage is TRBV6-1 and J usage is TRBJ2-2, with TRBD1 matching 8 bases. V was clipped by 2 bases and J by 6 bases; unmatched bases: 11. The germline CDR1 and CDR2 sequences are MNHNS and SASEGT. CDR3 length equals 17 residues.

This clone came up a few times. The CDR3 spells CASMRGNEQYF. CDR3 sequence (DNA): TGTGCCAGCATGAGGGGGAACGAGCAGTACTTC. The chain uses TRBV7-9 and TRBJ2-7; D may be TRBD1 (6 bases). Between the trimmed V and J ends, which lost 7 bases and 5 bases, there was a span of 9 bases. CDR3 length equals 11 residues. Looked up from germline, CDR1 is SEHNR and CDR2 is FQNEAQ (reference sequence).

This chain connects TRBV11-2 to TRBJ2-7; TRBD1 agrees at 11 bases. With V trimmed by 5 bases and J by 2 bases, 5 bases remained unmatched. CDR1 and CDR2 from the germline V gene are SGHAT and FQNNGV. The CDR3 runs to 15 residues. CDR3 sequence reads: CASSHGTGGAYEQYF. DNA of the CDR3: TGTGCCAGCAGCCACGGGACAGGGGGGGCCTACGAGCAGTACTTC.

The rearrangement uses TRBV4-2 and TRBJ2-5; D may be TRBD1 (6 bases). Judging by the DNA end, TRBJ2-7 fits better; the J call may be wrong. Per the germline V gene, CDR1 is LGHNA and CDR2 is YNFKEQ. The CDR3 is 15 amino acids. CDR3 sequence reads: CASSQDPGAPYEQYF. The CDR3 DNA reads as TGTGCCAGCAGCCAAGACCCAGGGGCGCCCTACGAGCAGTACTTC.

The V and J genes are TRBV10-3 and TRBJ2-1; TRBD1 matches at 9 bases. CDR1 and CDR2 from the germline V gene are ENHRY and SYGVKD. V lost 2 bases, J lost 4 bases, and 6 bases stayed unmatched. The CDR3 totals 16 residues. The DNA of the CDR3 is TGTGCCATCAGTGAGACAGGGGGCTCGGGATACAATGAGCAGTTCTTC. This sequence encodes CAISETGGSGYNEQFF.

This clone was seen more than once but under ten times. This sequence joins TRBV6-5 and TRBJ1-2, with 7 bases identical to TRBD1. V lost 6 bases, J lost 5 bases, and 3 bases stayed unmatched. Germline V CDR1 and CDR2: MNHEY, SVGAGI. This CDR3 comprises 12 residues. The CDR3 is CASRMGQYGYTF. CDR3 in DNA: TGTGCCAGCAGGATGGGACAGTATGGCTACACCTTC.

This chain links TRBV7-3 with TRBJ2-1; tentatively, D is TRBD1 (5 bases). Germline V CDR1 and CDR2: SGHTA, FQGTGA. The CDR3 is 14 amino acids. The ends were cut back, 3 bases at V and 2 bases at J, with 8 bases in the middle. CDR3 in amino acids: CASSLEGAYNEQFF. CDR3 nucleotide sequence: TGTGCCAGCAGCTTGGAAGGGGCCTACAATGAGCAGTTCTTC.

The chain employs TRBV28 and TRBJ2-2; 8 bases are shared with TRBD2. This CDR3 has 15 residues. Trimming took 2 bases from V and 1 from J; bases not matched to a gene: 0. Germline CDR1 reads MDHEN; CDR2 reads SYDVKM. The CDR3 loop is CASSLAGGNTGELFF. The CDR3 DNA reads TGTGCCAGCAGTTTAGCGGGGGGGAACACCGGGGAGCTGTTTTTT.

CDR3 protein: CASNLPAGQASGNTEAFF. The CDR3 DNA sequence: TGTGCCAGCAACCTACCCGCCGGACAGGCTTCGGGAAACACTGAAGCTTTCTTT. The chain carries TRBV2 and TRBJ1-1; TRBD1 matches 7 bases. Germline values: CDR1 SNHLY, CDR2 FYNNEI. Trimming removed 7 bases from V and 2 bases from J; junction bases left unmatched: 19. The CDR3 runs 18 residues.

The V and J genes are TRBV5-4 and TRBJ2-5, with TRBD1 identical over 7 bases. V lost 3 bases, J lost 5 bases, and 13 bases stayed unmatched. This CDR3 contains 16 residues. Germline V gene data show CDR1 as SGHNT and CDR2 as YYREEE (reference sequence). The CDR3 spells CASSSPIVRGKETQYF. The DNA of the CDR3 is TGTGCCAGCAGCTCCCCCATCGTCAGGGGGAAGGAGACCCAGTACTTC.

Only one count was recorded for this clone. The chain joins TRBV6-5 to TRBJ2-7, with D perhaps TRBD2 (5 bases). The germline V gene encodes CDR1 MNHEY and CDR2 SVGAGI. This CDR3 region has 16 residues. V gave up 0 bases and J gave up 5 bases, with 17 bases separating them. CDR3 sequence reads: CASSYSRPGFANEQYF. The CDR3 DNA sequence: TGTGCCAGCAGTTACTCACGTCCGGGGTTCGCCAACGAGCAGTACTTC.

The chain links TRBV7-8 to TRBJ2-7; TRBD1 agrees at 7 bases. The CDR3 runs 11 residues. V lost 5 bases, J lost 12 bases, and 7 bases stayed unmatched. Germline CDR1 and CDR2: SGHVS and FQNEAQ. The CDR3 DNA sequence: TGTGCCAGCAGCAGCGACAGGGTTGGGTACTTC. This codes for CASSSDRVGYF.

This CDR3 is CASSFWHRTYEQYF. DNA for the CDR3: TGTGCCAGCAGCTTCTGGCACAGAACCTACGAGCAGTACTTC. The chain joins TRBV5-8 to TRBJ2-7; D not certain. The germline V and J ends were trimmed by 2 bases and 2 bases, with 11 bases remaining between them. Germline assignment: CDR1 SGHTS and CDR2 YDEGEE. The CDR3 runs to 14 residues.

This sequence joins TRBV9 and TRBJ2-1; TRBD2 matches 13 bases. The CDR3 length is 15 residues. Germline V CDR1 and CDR2: SGDLS, YYNGEE. Trimming cost V 4 bases and J 8 bases; bases outside gene matches: 6. DNA of the CDR3: TGTGCCAGCAGCACAGGGACTAGCGGGATTGATGAGCAGTTCTTC. This gives the protein CASSTGTSGIDEQFF.

The genes are TRBV19 and TRBJ2-3; D is ambiguous. V lost 3 bases and J 2 bases, leaving 12 bases between the germline ends. Germline lookup yields CDR1 LNHDA and CDR2 SQIVND (reference sequence). The CDR3 covers 15 residues. CDR3 region: CASSMSDLHTDTQYF. The CDR3, as DNA: TGTGCCAGTAGTATGAGCGACCTCCACACAGATACGCAGTATTTT.

This clone was seen a few times. A read error may account for a junction end that differs from germline. The chain joins TRBV7-7 to TRBJ1-1, with D possibly being TRBD1 (5 bases). The CDR3 covers 15 residues. CDR1 SSHAT and CDR2 FNYEAQ come from the germline V gene (reference sequence). In nucleotides, the CDR3 is TGTGCTAGCAGCTTAGAAGGAACAGGAGACACTGAAGCTTTCTTT. Amino acids: CASSLEGTGDTEAFF.

The rearrangement joins TRBV2 to TRBJ2-7, with D possibly being TRBD1 (6 bases). The CDR3 is 15 amino acids. Trimming pared 6 bases from V and 6 bases from J, leaving 21 bases between. In germline, CDR1 is SNHLY, CDR2 FYNNEI. CDR3 residues: CASRGAGQAFGEQYF. DNA for the CDR3: TGTGCCAGCAGGGGGGCAGGACAAGCTTTTGGCGAGCAGTACTTC.

The chain links TRBV7-9 to TRBJ2-5, with a tentative D call TRBD1 (6 bases). The J call may be in error: the DNA end matches TRBJ2-7 better. CDR3 length: 11 residues. CDR1 is SEHNR and CDR2 is FQNEAQ in the germline V gene (reference sequence). The CDR3 nucleotides read TGTGCCAGCATGAGGGGGAACGAGCAGTACTTC. Protein: CASMRGNEQYF.

This clone showed up just a few times. The chain links TRBV29-1 to TRBJ1-1; 7 nucleotides match TRBD1. V trimming: 7 bases; J trimming: 7 bases; junction bases outside the gene matches: 12. Germline V gene data show CDR1 as SQVTM and CDR2 as ANQGSEA. The CDR3 is 13 amino acids. The chain's CDR3 is CSASRGTLSEAFF. In DNA form, the CDR3 reads TGCAGCGCCTCCAGGGGGACGCTCAGTGAAGCTTTCTTT.

The chain uses TRBV7-9 and TRBJ1-2, with 8 nucleotides matching TRBD1. J gave up 7 bases and V 5 bases, and 6 bases lay outside the gene matches. The length of the CDR3 is 13 residues. Germline assignment: CDR1 SEHNR and CDR2 FQNEAQ (reference sequence). This chain's CDR3 is CASSNAGQAGYTF. The CDR3 DNA reads as TGTGCCAGCAGCAACGCGGGACAGGCTGGCTACACCTTC.

This clone was seen a single time. This chain's CDR3 is CAWTPTMRDYGYTF. CDR3 DNA sequence: TGTGCCTGGACTCCCACGATGAGGGACTATGGCTACACCTTC. V gene TRBV30 combines with J gene TRBJ1-2; D is undetermined. This CDR3 region has 14 residues. The V end lost 4 bases, the J end lost 3 bases, and 15 bases lay between the germline ends. The germline CDR1 and CDR2 sequences are GTSNPN and SVGIG (reference sequence).

The chain uses TRBV7-9 and TRBJ2-3; weak D call: TRBD2 (5 bases). CDR1 and CDR2 from the germline V gene are SEHNR and FQNEAQ (reference sequence). Trimming removed 2 bases from V and 5 bases from J, with 8 bases in between. The CDR3 has 13 residues. The CDR3 bases are TGTGCCAGCAGCTTATCGGAGGTAGATACGCAGTATTTT. Its protein is CASSLSEVDTQYF.

The table lists this clone with a count of one. This chain connects TRBV30 to TRBJ2-7; a weak D match, TRBD1 (6 bases). Trimming stripped 0 bases from V and 2 bases from J, with 8 bases between. Looked up from germline, CDR1 is GTSNPN and CDR2 is SVGIG (reference sequence). The length of the CDR3 is 13 residues. The CDR3 spells CAWSVDRPYEQYF. The CDR3 nucleotides are TGTGCCTGGAGTGTTGACAGGCCCTACGAGCAGTACTTC.

The CDR3 sequence is CASGDLAGDTDTQYF. DNA of the CDR3: TGCGCCAGCGGGGATCTGGCGGGGGACACAGATACGCAGTATTTT. The gene calls are TRBV4-1 and TRBJ2-3; 7 positions agree with TRBD2. The V gene's germline CDR1 is MGHRA and CDR2 YSYEKL. The CDR3 is 15 residues long. The junction had 10 bases not matched to a gene; V was cut back by 8 bases and J by 2 bases.

This chain joins TRBV10-3 and TRBJ2-2; tentatively, D is TRBD1 (6 bases). Between the trimmed V and J ends, which lost 0 bases and 1 base, there was a span of 9 bases. Germline V gene lookup returns CDR1 ENHRY and CDR2 SYGVKD. There are 16 residues in the CDR3. CDR3 in DNA: TGTGCCATCAGTGAGTCAGAGGGGGTGAACACCGGGGAGCTGTTTTTT. Amino acid sequence: CAISESEGVNTGELFF.

J is TRBJ2-1 and V is TRBV7-2, with TRBD1 matching 8 bases. This CDR3 is 14 amino acids long. Unmatched junction bases numbered 6, after V lost 7 bases and J lost 4 bases. Germline lookup yields CDR1 SGHTA and CDR2 FQGNSA. CDR3 nucleotide sequence: TGTGCCAGCACCCAGACAGGGGCATACAATGAGCAGTTCTTC. The encoded protein is CASTQTGAYNEQFF.